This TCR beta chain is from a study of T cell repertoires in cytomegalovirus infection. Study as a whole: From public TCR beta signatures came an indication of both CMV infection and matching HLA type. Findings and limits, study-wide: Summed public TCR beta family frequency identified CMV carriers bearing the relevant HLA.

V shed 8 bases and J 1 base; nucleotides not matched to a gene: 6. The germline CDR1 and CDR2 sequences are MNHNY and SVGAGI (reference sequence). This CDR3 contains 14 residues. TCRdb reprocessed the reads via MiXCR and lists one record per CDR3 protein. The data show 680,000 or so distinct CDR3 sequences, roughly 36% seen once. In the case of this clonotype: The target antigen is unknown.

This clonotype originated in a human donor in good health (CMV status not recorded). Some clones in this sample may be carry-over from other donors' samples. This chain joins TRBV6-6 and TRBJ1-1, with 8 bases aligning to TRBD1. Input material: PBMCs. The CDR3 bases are TGTGCCAGCGCACTAGGACAGGGGAACACTGAAGCTTTCTTT. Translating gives CASALGQGNTEAFF.